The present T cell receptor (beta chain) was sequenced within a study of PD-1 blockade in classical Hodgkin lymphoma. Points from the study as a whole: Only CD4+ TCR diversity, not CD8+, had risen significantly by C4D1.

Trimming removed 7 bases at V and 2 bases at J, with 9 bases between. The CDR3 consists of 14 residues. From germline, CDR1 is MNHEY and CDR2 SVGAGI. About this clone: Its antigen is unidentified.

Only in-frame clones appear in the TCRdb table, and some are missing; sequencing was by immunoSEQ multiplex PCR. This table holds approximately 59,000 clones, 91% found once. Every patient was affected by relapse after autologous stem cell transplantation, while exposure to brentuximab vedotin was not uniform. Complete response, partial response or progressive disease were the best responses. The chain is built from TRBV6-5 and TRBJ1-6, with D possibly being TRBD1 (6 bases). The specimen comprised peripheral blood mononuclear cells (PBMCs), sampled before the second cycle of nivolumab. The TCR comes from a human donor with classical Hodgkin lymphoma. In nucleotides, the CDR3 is TGTGCCAGCACGGGACAAGCCTATAATTCACCCCTCCACTTT. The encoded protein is CASTGQAYNSPLHF.